This is a list of T cell receptor beta chains from one sample in a study of identical twins. Each CDR3 protein gets one entry after TCRdb re-called the 5' RACE reads with MiXCR. The data contain about 920,000 distinct CDR3 sequences, approximately 13% of them singletons. Separately, the same data were catalogued under a study of yellow fever vaccine responses in identical twins.

The material sequenced was PBMCs. Receptors were obtained from a woman between 18 and 29 years old in good health. The CDR3 runs from the conserved cysteine through the conserved F or W. A D gene is named only where the DNA matches it firmly. Size tells how often a clone was seen (once, few, many) or the class of an expanded clone, and some rows leave it out.

V	size	D	J	CDR3	DNA
TRBV12-3/TRBV12-4	.	.	TRBJ1-1	CASSLGLGSEAFF	TGTGCCAGCAGTTTAGGTTTGGGATCTGAAGCTTTCTTT
TRBV29-1	few	.	TRBJ2-4	CSVRWRDRPEEAKNIQYF	TGCAGCGTTCGGTGGAGGGACCGCCCTGAAGAAGCCAAAAACATTCAGTACTTC
TRBV7-9	.	TRBD1	TRBJ2-1	CASSTDREQFF	TGTGCCAGCAGCACGGACAGGGAGCAGTTCTTC
TRBV5-1	.	TRBD1	TRBJ2-1	CASSFPTGGGRGTPPNEQFF	TGCGCCAGCAGCTTTCCGACAGGGGGAGGGAGGGGAACCCCCCCCAATGAGCAGTTCTTC
TRBV7-2	few	.	TRBJ2-6	CASSLGRTSGANVLTF	TGTGCCAGCAGCTTAGGCCGGACCTCTGGGGCCAACGTCCTGACTTTC
TRBV29-1	many	TRBD2	TRBJ2-7	CSVVTSGGSSYEQYF	TGCAGCGTTGTAACGAGCGGGGGGAGCTCCTACGAGCAGTACTTC
TRBV10-1	.	.	TRBJ2-1	CASSQGKRSNEQFF	TGCGCCAGCAGTCAGGGTAAACGGTCGAATGAGCAGTTCTTC
TRBV20-1	.	.	TRBJ2-1	CSARPGPSYNEQFF	TGCAGTGCTAGACCGGGCCCCTCCTACAATGAGCAGTTCTTC
TRBV27	.	TRBD1	TRBJ2-1	CASPLGGNYNEQFF	TGTGCCAGCCCTCTAGGGGGCAACTACAATGAGCAGTTCTTC
TRBV24-1	few	.	TRBJ2-7	CATSEHMGYEQYF	TGTGCCACCAGTGAACATATGGGATACGAGCAGTACTTC
TRBV3-1	.	TRBD1	TRBJ1-1	CASSRSGQINTEAFF	TGTGCCAGCAGCCGGTCGGGACAGATAAACACTGAAGCTTTCTTT
TRBV6-2/TRBV6-3	.	TRBD2	TRBJ2-3	CASSWVGPRPSGGIRDTQYF	TGTGCCAGCAGTTGGGTAGGGCCCAGGCCTAGCGGGGGGATTCGAGATACGCAGTATTTT
TRBV7-6	.	TRBD1	TRBJ2-2	CASSLAGQANTGELFF	TGTGCCAGCAGCTTGGCGGGACAGGCGAACACCGGGGAGCTGTTTTTT
TRBV5-1	many	TRBD1	TRBJ1-5	CASSPTGTDQPQHF	TGCGCCAGCAGCCCGACCGGGACAGATCAGCCCCAGCATTTT
TRBV5-1	.	TRBD1	TRBJ2-5	CASSLAVGTGVETQYF	TGCGCCAGCAGCTTGGCCGTTGGGACAGGGGTAGAGACCCAGTACTTC
TRBV4-1	few	TRBD1	TRBJ2-3	CASSQEHRQGVADTQYF	TGCGCCAGCAGCCAGGAACACAGACAGGGGGTTGCAGATACGCAGTATTTT
TRBV29-1	.	TRBD2	TRBJ2-1	CSVETGGLAHSYNEQFF	TGCAGCGTTGAGACTGGAGGACTAGCTCACTCCTACAATGAGCAGTTCTTC
TRBV18	.	.	TRBJ2-7	CASSPLGREQYF	TGTGCCAGCTCACCGTTGGGGCGGGAGCAGTACTTC
TRBV27	few	.	TRBJ2-1	CASSPLTSHEQFF	TGTGCCAGCAGTCCTCTTACAAGTCATGAGCAGTTCTTC
TRBV6-2/TRBV6-3	few	.	TRBJ2-5	CASSYTGYVETQYF	TGTGCCAGCAGTTACACAGGGTATGTGGAGACCCAGTACTTC
TRBV3-1	few	.	TRBJ2-7	CASSQELAGAKQYF	TGTGCCAGCAGCCAAGAACTGGCAGGGGCTAAGCAGTACTTC